This TCR beta chain was sequenced during a study of T cell responses to AZD1222 COVID-19 vaccine. Study-level results: Nearly half of spike-specific TCRs reportedly go after variant regions that carry no mutations. It was only after the peak T cell response that any repertoires were sampled. Distributed over spike, vaccine-associated CD4 TCRs predominated at 160-218 and 743-854.

The CDR3 extends over 15 amino acids. V dropped 5 bases and J dropped 0 bases, with 14 bases sitting between them. From germline, CDR1 is SGHDT and CDR2 YYEEEE. With regard to this clone: Its cognate antigen is unknown.

Libraries were prepared by immunoSEQ multiplex PCR; TCRdb keeps only in-frame clonotypes and omits some of them. The table has tens of thousands of clones, 80% seen once. The rearrangement uses TRBV5-6 and TRBJ1-1; D uncertain. The source was peripheral blood, collected on day 0 of AZD1222 vaccination. The receptor's source is an adult in good health. CDR3 coding DNA: TGTGCCAGCAGTCGCCAAGGTAACATGAACACTGAAGCTTTCTTT. Its protein is CASSRQGNMNTEAFF.